Listed here are 28 T cell receptor beta chains from one sample, sequenced in a study of blood T cell repertoires in COVID-19. Libraries were prepared by immunoSEQ multiplex PCR; TCRdb keeps only in-frame clonotypes and omits some of them. The sample shows some 64,000 clones, nearly 90% of them seen only once. The source material was peripheral blood. Receptors were obtained from a man aged 45-60 years with active COVID-19.

This clone was seen a few times. The CDR3 DNA reads as TGTGCCAGCAGTAGGAGTCGCTCCTATAATTCACCCCTCCACTTT. Residues: CASSRSRSYNSPLHF. This chain uses TRBV6-5 with TRBJ1-6, with D unclear. Germline V gene data show CDR1 as MNHEY and CDR2 as SVGAGI. The CDR3 contains 15 residues. V was cut by 5 bases and J by 0 bases, with 8 bases left in between.

The chain employs TRBV2 and TRBJ2-5; the match to TRBD2 covers 7 bases. The V segment lost 4 bases and the J segment 2 bases; nucleotides outside the gene matches: 7. This CDR3 region has 15 residues. Germline V gene sequence: CDR1 SNHLY, CDR2 FYNNEI. The CDR3 reads CASSGGLRGQETQYF. Written as DNA, the CDR3 is TGTGCCAGCAGTGGCGGTTTGCGGGGGCAAGAGACCCAGTACTTC.

The chain couples TRBV7-2 to TRBJ2-1; a possible D gene is TRBD1 (7 bases). From germline, CDR1 is SGHTA and CDR2 FQGNSA. Deletions cut 5 bases from V and 11 bases from J, with 25 bases between. The CDR3 runs 16 residues. CDR3 residues: CASSGGTELLQWKQFF. DNA of the CDR3: TGTGCCAGCAGCGGGGGGACAGAGCTTTTACAATGGAAGCAGTTCTTC.

This rearrangement joins TRBV18 to TRBJ2-7; weak D call: TRBD2 (6 bases). The CDR3 extends over 13 amino acids. Trimming took off 3 bases at V and 12 bases at J, with 18 bases between the two ends. The germline CDR1 and CDR2 sequences are KGHSH and LQKENI. CDR3 nucleotide sequence: TGTGCCAGCTCACCGTCTGAATGGGCGGGGTTGTACTTC. It yields the protein CASSPSEWAGLYF.

The chain combines TRBV7-2 with TRBJ2-7, with D perhaps TRBD1 (6 bases). This CDR3 has 15 amino acids. V shed 4 bases and J shed 3 bases, with 16 bases lying between them. Per germline, CDR1 SGHTA and CDR2 FQGNSA. The CDR3 protein is CASSSPQGSNYEQYF. CDR3 nucleotides: TGTGCCAGCAGCTCCCCCCAGGGGTCGAACTACGAGCAGTACTTC. Looking up the rest from reference TRBV7-2 and TRBJ2-7 gives the full variable domain: GAGVSQSPSNKVTEKGKDVELRCDPISGHTALYWYRQSLGQGLEFLIYFQGNSAPDKSGLPSDRFSAERTGGSVSTLTIQRTQQEDSAVYLCASSSPQGSNYEQYFGPGTRLTVT.

The chain has TRBV15 and TRBJ1-1; weak D call: TRBD1 (6 bases). The V and J ends lost 0 bases and 2 bases respectively, with 10 bases between them. Germline V gene lookup returns CDR1 LNHNV and CDR2 YYDKDF (reference sequence). The CDR3 sequence is 15 residues long. In nucleotides, the CDR3 is TGTGCCACCAGCAGAGAGGACGGGACAAACACTGAAGCTTTCTTT. Protein product: CATSREDGTNTEAFF.

This clone showed up just a few times. The chain recombines TRBV6-1 with TRBJ2-3; 7 bases match TRBD2. The CDR3 spans 15 residues. Germline V gives CDR1 MNHNS, CDR2 SASEGT. V was pared by 3 bases and J by 3 bases, with 6 bases of the junction left unmatched. The CDR3 sequence is CASSDYAGETDTQYF. Here the CDR3 DNA reads TGTGCCAGCAGTGATTACGCGGGGGAAACAGATACGCAGTATTTT.

Notes on this clone: The junction departs from the called germline gene at one end, perhaps through a read error. V usage is TRBV4-2 and J usage is TRBJ2-7; 9 positions match TRBD1. Germline CDR1 is LGHNA and CDR2 is YNFKEQ. This CDR3 region has 11 residues. CDR3 coding DNA: TGTGCCAGCAGCCTAGATCGACAGGGGGACTTC. It specifies CASSLDRQGDF.

The CDR3, as DNA: TGTGCCAGCCGCCGGGAGTCCTTCAGCTCTGGGGCCAACGTCCTGACTTTC. Encoded protein: CASRRESFSSGANVLTF. The V gene is TRBV11-2, the J gene TRBJ2-6; tentatively, D is TRBD2 (6 bases). The germline CDR1 and CDR2 sequences are SGHAT and FQNNGV. The CDR3 totals 17 residues. With 8 bases removed from V and 0 bases from J, the gap between germline ends came to 17 bases. The full variable domain, with the rest looked up from reference TRBV11-2 and TRBJ2-6, is EAGVAQSPRYKIIEKRQSVAFWCNPISGHATLYWYQQILGQGPKLLIQFQNNGVVDDSQLPKDRFSAERLKGVDSTLKIQPAKLEDSAVYLCASRRESFSSGANVLTFGAGSRLTVL.

The gene calls are TRBV5-1 and TRBJ1-1; D is unclear. CDR3 length: 13 amino acids. Trimming took off 0 bases at V and 6 bases at J, with 9 bases between the two ends. CDR1 SGHRS and CDR2 YFSETQ come from the germline V gene. The CDR3 region has the DNA TGCGCCAGCAGCTTGGACGCGGGAGCTGAAGCTTTCTTT. It specifies CASSLDAGAEAFF.

The J gene is TRBJ2-7, the V gene TRBV2, with 9 bases aligning to TRBD2. CDR1 is SNHLY, CDR2 FYNNEI, per germline. Losses at the gene ends were 2 bases for V and 5 bases for J; bases not matched to a gene: 10. This CDR3 spans 16 amino acids. The CDR3 DNA sequence: TGTGCCAGCAGTGAACCCCGGGGTAGCGGGGGCAACGAGCAGTACTTC. This codes for CASSEPRGSGGNEQYF.

The chain joins TRBV7-9 to TRBJ2-5, with 7 bases that match TRBD1. The germline V gene has CDR1 SEHNR and CDR2 FQNEAQ (reference sequence). V shed 3 bases and J 0 bases; nucleotides not matched to a gene: 1. This CDR3 has 14 residues. The CDR3 loop is CASSFGTDQETQYF. CDR3 coding DNA: TGTGCCAGCAGCTTTGGGACAGACCAAGAGACCCAGTACTTC.

The rearrangement uses TRBV15 and TRBJ2-3, with TRBD2 matching 7 bases. This CDR3 contains 15 residues. Germline loops: CDR1 LNHNV, CDR2 YYDKDF (reference sequence). V was clipped by 0 bases and J by 4 bases; unmatched bases: 4. CDR3 sequence reads: CATSRDDAGADTQYF. CDR3 bases: TGTGCCACCAGCAGAGATGACGCGGGGGCAGATACGCAGTATTTT.

This chain joins TRBV16 and TRBJ2-7, with D possibly being TRBD1 (6 bases). The CDR3 contains 12 residues. V gave up 5 bases and J gave up 4 bases, with 9 bases separating them. The germline CDR1 and CDR2 sequences are KGHSY and FQNENV. The chain's CDR3 is CASSDRLYEQYF. The CDR3 DNA sequence: TGTGCCAGCAGCGACAGGTTATACGAGCAGTACTTC.

This sequence joins TRBV24-1 and TRBJ2-3, with TRBD1 identical over 8 bases. The CDR3 contains 14 residues. Germline CDR1 and CDR2: KGHDR and SFDVKD. V was clipped by 7 bases and J by 3 bases; unmatched bases: 5. In nucleotides, the CDR3 is TGTGCCACCAGCGCCGGACAGGGAACAGATACGCAGTATTTT. Encoded protein: CATSAGQGTDTQYF.

The chain recombines TRBV3-1 (or the pseudogene TRBV3-2) with TRBJ1-6; perhaps TRBD1 as D (6 bases). Germline V gene sequence: CDR1 LGHDT, CDR2 YNNKEL (reference sequence). The CDR3 is 16 residues long. V was shortened by 4 bases and J by 2 bases, with 12 bases between the two germline ends. DNA of the CDR3: TGTGCCAGCAGCCGCACAGGGACCACCTATAATTCACCCCTCCACTTT. Residues: CASSRTGTTYNSPLHF.

This chain links TRBV12-5 with TRBJ1-2; D is unresolved. The V end was cut by 6 bases, the J end by 12 bases, with 17 bases between. The CDR3 consists of 12 residues. Germline V gene data show CDR1 as LGHNT and CDR2 as FRNRAP. The CDR3 sequence: CASGPPGLKNTF. The CDR3 DNA is TGTGCTAGTGGCCCTCCTGGACTGAAGAACACCTTC.

As regards this clone: Germline and junction disagree at one end, which may indicate a read error. This chain links TRBV19 with TRBJ1-1, with D tentatively TRBD1 (5 bases). CDR1 and CDR2 (germline): LNHDA, SQIVND (reference sequence). There are 16 residues in the CDR3. CDR3 bases: TGTGCCAGTAGCGATAGAAGACAGCGGGTGAACGCTGAAGCTTTCTTT. This translates into CASSDRRQRVNAEAFF.

The rearrangement uses TRBV4-1 and TRBJ1-5, with TRBD1 as a possible D gene (5 bases). V lost 6 bases and J lost 0, with 9 bases in between. CDR1 is MGHRA and CDR2 is YSYEKL in the germline V gene. This CDR3 contains 14 residues. CDR3 nucleotide sequence: TGCGCCAGCAGTCGACAGATTAGCAATCAGCCCCAGCATTTT. Its protein is CASSRQISNQPQHF.

This chain joins TRBV7-6 and TRBJ1-6; tentative D call: TRBD1 (6 bases). The ends were cut back, 5 bases at V and 0 bases at J, with 17 bases in the middle. CDR1 is SGHVS, CDR2 FNYEAQ, per germline. This CDR3 has 18 residues. The CDR3 spells CASSLEQGPSSYNSPLHF. CDR3 nucleotide sequence: TGTGCCAGCAGCCTTGAACAGGGCCCGAGCTCCTATAATTCACCCCTCCACTTT.

CDR3 nucleotide sequence: TGTGCCACCAGTGATTTGTCACAGGAAGGCACTGAAGCTTTCTTT. Encoded protein: CATSDLSQEGTEAFF. The chain recombines TRBV24-1 with TRBJ1-1; possibly TRBD1 for D (5 bases). The CDR3 is 15 residues long. Trimming stripped 0 bases from V and 4 bases from J, with 11 bases between. Germline assignment: CDR1 KGHDR and CDR2 SFDVKD.

The chain links TRBV11-2 to TRBJ2-1; TRBD2 aligns across 15 bases. The CDR3 runs 16 residues. Germline V gene lookup returns CDR1 SGHAT and CDR2 FQNNGV. V was pared by 6 bases and J by 3 bases, with 3 bases of the junction left unmatched. This CDR3 is CASRGLAGGGYNEQFF. The CDR3 DNA reads TGTGCCAGCAGGGGACTAGCGGGGGGAGGCTACAATGAGCAGTTCTTC.

This clone was detected a few times. V usage is TRBV27 and J usage is TRBJ1-5, with D uncertain. V dropped 6 bases and J dropped 1 base, with 10 bases sitting between them. The CDR3 has 14 amino acids. The germline V gene encodes CDR1 MNHEY and CDR2 SMNVEV (reference sequence). The CDR3 protein is CASRPSGSNQPQHF. The CDR3 nucleotides read TGTGCCAGCAGACCTTCGGGAAGCAATCAGCCCCAGCATTTT.

This CDR3 reads CASLGRTLNTGELFF. CDR3 DNA: TGTGCCAGCTTGGGCCGGACATTGAACACCGGGGAGCTGTTTTTT. This chain connects TRBV25-1 to TRBJ2-2, with D perhaps matching TRBD1 (5 bases). V was pared by 8 bases and J by 1 base, with 14 bases between. CDR1 is MGHDK and CDR2 is SYGVNS in the germline V gene. The CDR3 is made up of 15 amino acids.

The V call is TRBV18, the J call TRBJ1-1; D remains unclear. Trimming stripped 0 bases from V and 3 bases from J, with 14 bases between. The CDR3 is 16 amino acids. Per germline, CDR1 KGHSH and CDR2 LQKENI. This chain's CDR3 is CASSPPGSGLYTEAFF. The CDR3 bases are TGTGCCAGCTCACCACCGGGTAGTGGACTCTACACTGAAGCTTTCTTT.

The chain couples TRBV11-3 to TRBJ2-3, with D maybe TRBD2 (5 bases). There are 12 residues in the CDR3. V was cut by 5 bases and J by 5 bases, with 8 bases left in between. Per the germline V gene, CDR1 is SGHNT and CDR2 is YENEEA. In DNA, the CDR3 is TGTGCCAGCAGCGTGGGAGAAGATACGCAGTATTTT. Residues: CASSVGEDTQYF.

This chain connects TRBV20-1 to TRBJ2-7; no definite D call. V dropped 8 bases and J dropped 5 bases, with 13 bases sitting between them. The CDR3 sequence is 11 residues long. Per germline, CDR1 DFQATT and CDR2 SNEGSKA (reference sequence). The CDR3 DNA follows: TGCAGTATCCGGTCGGGTCACGAGCAGTACTTC. This codes for CSIRSGHEQYF.

The rearrangement links TRBV11-2 to TRBJ2-1; D gene unclear. This CDR3 comprises 12 residues. Germline CDR1 reads SGHAT; CDR2 reads FQNNGV. Trimming took 3 bases from V and 8 from J, leaving 8 bases between them. For the CDR3, the DNA is TGTGCCAGCAGCTTGGAACGGGATGAGCAGTTCTTC. Its translation is CASSLERDEQFF. Using reference TRBV11-2 and TRBJ2-1 for the parts outside the CDR3, the full variable domain is EAGVAQSPRYKIIEKRQSVAFWCNPISGHATLYWYQQILGQGPKLLIQFQNNGVVDDSQLPKDRFSAERLKGVDSTLKIQPAKLEDSAVYLCASSLERDEQFFGPGTRLTVL.